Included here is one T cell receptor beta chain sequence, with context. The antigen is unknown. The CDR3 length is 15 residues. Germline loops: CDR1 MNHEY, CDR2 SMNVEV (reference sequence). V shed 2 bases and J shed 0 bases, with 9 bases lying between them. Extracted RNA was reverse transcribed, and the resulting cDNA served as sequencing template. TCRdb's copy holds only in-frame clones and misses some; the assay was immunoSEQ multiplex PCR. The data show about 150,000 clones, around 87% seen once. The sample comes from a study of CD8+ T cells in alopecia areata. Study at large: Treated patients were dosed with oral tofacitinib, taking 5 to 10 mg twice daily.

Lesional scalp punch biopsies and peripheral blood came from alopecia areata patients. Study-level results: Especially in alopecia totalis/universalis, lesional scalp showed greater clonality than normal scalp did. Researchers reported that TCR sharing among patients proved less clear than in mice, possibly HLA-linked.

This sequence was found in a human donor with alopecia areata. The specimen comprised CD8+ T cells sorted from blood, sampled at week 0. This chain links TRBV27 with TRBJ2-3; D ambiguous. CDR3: CASSLRSRSTDTQYF. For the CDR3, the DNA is TGTGCCAGCAGTTTAAGATCAAGGAGCACAGATACGCAGTATTTT.